This T cell receptor (beta chain) was found in a study of T cells in Graves' hyperthyroidism and ophthalmopathy. Whole-study results and caveats: Expanded thyroid clonotypes (above 0.001) were mostly also found in blood.

Authors of the study amplified TCR beta CDR3 regions from RNA transcripts. The HTBI set primed first-round TCR CDR3 RT-PCR. TCRdb called the multiplex PCR reads again in MiXCR, with one record for every CDR3 protein. The sample carries roughly 580,000 distinct CDR3 sequences, about 15% recorded once. V dropped 4 bases and J dropped 6; count of bases not matched to a gene: 6. The CDR3 extends over 12 amino acids. Germline values: CDR1 GTSNPN, CDR2 SVGIG (reference sequence). This clonotype was recorded many times. Its antigen is not identified. The TCR was taken from a woman in her thirties with Graves' hyperthyroidism that later progressed to Graves' ophthalmopathy. The chain has TRBV30 and TRBJ2-7; 7 bases fit TRBD2. Sequenced material: blood. The CDR3: CAWNRGEFEQYF. Written as DNA, the CDR3 is TGTGCCTGGAATCGGGGGGAGTTCGAGCAGTACTTC.